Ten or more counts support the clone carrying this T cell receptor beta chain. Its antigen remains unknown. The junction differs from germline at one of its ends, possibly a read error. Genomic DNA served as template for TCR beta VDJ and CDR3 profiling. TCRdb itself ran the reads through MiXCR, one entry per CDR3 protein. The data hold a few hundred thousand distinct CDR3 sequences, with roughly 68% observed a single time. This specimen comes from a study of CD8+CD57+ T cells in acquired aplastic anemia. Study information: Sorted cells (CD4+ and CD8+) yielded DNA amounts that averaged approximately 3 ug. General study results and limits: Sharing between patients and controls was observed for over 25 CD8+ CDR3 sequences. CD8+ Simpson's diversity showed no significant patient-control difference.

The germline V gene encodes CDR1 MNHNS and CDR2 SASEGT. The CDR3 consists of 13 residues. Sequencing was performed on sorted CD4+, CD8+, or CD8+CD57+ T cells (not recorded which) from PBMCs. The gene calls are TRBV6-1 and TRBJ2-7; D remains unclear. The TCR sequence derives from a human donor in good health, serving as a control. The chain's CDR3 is CASSEASSYEQYF. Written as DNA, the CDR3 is TGTGCCAGCAGCGAAGCTAGCTCCTACGAGCAGTACTTC.